This T cell receptor beta chain was found in a study of blood T cells in healthy people across ages. This clonotype was recorded a few times. There are 13 residues in the CDR3. Unmatched junction bases numbered 10, after V lost 6 bases and J lost 9 bases. PCR was performed a second time for about 6 to 11 cycles using a sample-barcoded 5' primer and a J-beta primer mix. TCRdb passed the 5' RACE reads through MiXCR, listing each CDR3 protein once. This sample yields hundreds of thousands of distinct CDR3 sequences, of which around 20% are seen a single time; roughly 3.4% belongs to the top ten. Specimen: blood. This chain connects TRBV12-3 or TRBV12-4 to TRBJ1-2; 7 bases map to TRBD1. The sequence came from a man aged 65 to 79 in good health. CDR3 bases: TGTGCCAGCAGCCCGACAGGGCAGTGGCGCTACACCTTC. Its protein product is CASSPTGQWRYTF.